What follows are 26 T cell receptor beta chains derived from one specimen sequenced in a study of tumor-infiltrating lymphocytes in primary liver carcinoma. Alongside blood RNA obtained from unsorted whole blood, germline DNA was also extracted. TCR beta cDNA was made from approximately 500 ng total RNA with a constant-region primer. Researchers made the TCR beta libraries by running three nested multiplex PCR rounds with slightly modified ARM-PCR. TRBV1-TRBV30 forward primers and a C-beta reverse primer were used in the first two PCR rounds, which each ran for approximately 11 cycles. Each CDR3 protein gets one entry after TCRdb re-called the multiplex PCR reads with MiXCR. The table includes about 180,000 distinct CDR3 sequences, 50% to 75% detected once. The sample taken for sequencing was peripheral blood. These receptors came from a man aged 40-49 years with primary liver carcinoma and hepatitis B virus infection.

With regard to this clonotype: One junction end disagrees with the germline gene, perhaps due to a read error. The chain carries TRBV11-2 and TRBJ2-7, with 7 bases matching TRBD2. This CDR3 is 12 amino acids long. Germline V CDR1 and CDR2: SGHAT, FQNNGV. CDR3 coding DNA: TGTGCAAGCAGCCTGCGGGACTACGGGCAGTACTTC. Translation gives CASSLRDYGQYF.

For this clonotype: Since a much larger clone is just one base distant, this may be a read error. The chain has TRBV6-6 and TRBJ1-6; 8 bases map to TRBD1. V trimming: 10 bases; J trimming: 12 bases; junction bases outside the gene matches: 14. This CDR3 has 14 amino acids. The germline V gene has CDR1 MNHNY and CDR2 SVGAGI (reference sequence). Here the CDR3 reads CANSSTGEFQPLHF. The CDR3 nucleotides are TGTGCCAACAGCTCGACAGGGGAGTTTCAACCCCTCCACTTT.

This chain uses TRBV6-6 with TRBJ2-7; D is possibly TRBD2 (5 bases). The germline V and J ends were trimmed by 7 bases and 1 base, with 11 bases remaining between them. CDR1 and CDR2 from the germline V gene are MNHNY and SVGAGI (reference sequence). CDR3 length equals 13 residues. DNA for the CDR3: TGTGCCAGCAAGGAATCGGGATCCTACGAGCAGTACTTC. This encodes CASKESGSYEQYF.

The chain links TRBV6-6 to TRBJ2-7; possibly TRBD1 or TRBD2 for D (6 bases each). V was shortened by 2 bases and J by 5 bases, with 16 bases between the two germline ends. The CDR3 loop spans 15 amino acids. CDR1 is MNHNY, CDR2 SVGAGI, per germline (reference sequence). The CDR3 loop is CASSYPEGGGDEQYF. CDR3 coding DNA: TGTGCCAGCAGTTACCCCGAAGGGGGAGGAGACGAGCAGTACTTC.

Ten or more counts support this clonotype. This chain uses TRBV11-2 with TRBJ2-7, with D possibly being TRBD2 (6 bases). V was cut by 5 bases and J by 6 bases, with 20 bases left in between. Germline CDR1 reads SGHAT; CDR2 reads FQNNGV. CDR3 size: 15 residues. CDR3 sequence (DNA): TGTGCCAGCAGCACGATCGGCGGGAAGATGGGCGAGCAGTACTTC. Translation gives CASSTIGGKMGEQYF. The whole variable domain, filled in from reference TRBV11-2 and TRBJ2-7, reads EAGVAQSPRYKIIEKRQSVAFWCNPISGHATLYWYQQILGQGPKLLIQFQNNGVVDDSQLPKDRFSAERLKGVDSTLKIQPAKLEDSAVYLCASSTIGGKMGEQYFGPGTRLTVT.

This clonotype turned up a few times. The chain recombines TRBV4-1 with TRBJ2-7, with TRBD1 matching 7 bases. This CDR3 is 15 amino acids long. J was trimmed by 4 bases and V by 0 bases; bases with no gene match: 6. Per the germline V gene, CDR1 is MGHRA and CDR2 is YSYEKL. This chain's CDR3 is CASSQEETGPYEQYF. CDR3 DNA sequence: TGCGCCAGCAGCCAAGAGGAGACAGGGCCGTACGAGCAGTACTTC.

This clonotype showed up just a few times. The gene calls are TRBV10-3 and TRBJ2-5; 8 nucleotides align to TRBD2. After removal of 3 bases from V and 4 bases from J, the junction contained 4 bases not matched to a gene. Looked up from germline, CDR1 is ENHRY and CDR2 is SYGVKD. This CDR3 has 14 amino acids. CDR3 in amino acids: CAISDNSGRETQYF. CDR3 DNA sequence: TGTGCCATCAGTGACAACAGCGGGAGAGAGACCCAGTACTTC.

The CDR3 nucleotides are TGCAGCGTTGAAGTCGGGATCAGCGGGTGGACTGAAGCTTTCTTT. This translates into CSVEVGISGWTEAFF. The chain is built from TRBV29-1 and TRBJ1-1; D is undetermined. The germline V and J ends were trimmed by 1 base and 5 bases, with 17 bases remaining between them. The germline V gene has CDR1 SQVTM and CDR2 ANQGSEA. This CDR3 is built from 15 residues.

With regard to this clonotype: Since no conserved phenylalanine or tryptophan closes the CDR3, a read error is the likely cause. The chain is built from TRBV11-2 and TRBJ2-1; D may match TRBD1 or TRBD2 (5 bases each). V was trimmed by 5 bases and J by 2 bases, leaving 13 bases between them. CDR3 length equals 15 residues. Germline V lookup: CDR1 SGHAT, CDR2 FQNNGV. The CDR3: CASSQGTSAYNEQFL. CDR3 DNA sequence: TGTGCCAGCAGCCAAGGGACCAGTGCCTACAATGAGCAGTTCCTC.

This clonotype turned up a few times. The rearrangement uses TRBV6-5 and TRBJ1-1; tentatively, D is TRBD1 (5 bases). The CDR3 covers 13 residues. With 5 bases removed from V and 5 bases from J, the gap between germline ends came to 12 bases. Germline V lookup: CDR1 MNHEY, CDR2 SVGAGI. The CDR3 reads CASSIGGNTEAFF. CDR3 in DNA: TGTGCCAGCAGTATCGGGGGGAATACTGAAGCTTTCTTT.

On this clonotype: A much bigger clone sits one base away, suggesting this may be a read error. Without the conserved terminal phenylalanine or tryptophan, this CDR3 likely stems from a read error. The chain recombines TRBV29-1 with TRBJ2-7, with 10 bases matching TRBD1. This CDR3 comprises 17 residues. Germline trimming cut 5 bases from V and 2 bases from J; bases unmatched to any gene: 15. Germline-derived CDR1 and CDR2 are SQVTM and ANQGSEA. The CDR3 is CSVLGTGAPAGTYEQYI. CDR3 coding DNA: TGCAGCGTTCTCGGGACAGGGGCTCCGGCGGGCACCTACGAGCAGTACATC.

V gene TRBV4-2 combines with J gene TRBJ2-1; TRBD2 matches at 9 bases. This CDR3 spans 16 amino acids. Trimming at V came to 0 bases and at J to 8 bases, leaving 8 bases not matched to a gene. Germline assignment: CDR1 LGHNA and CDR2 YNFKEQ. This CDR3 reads CASSQEAGGPSYEQFF. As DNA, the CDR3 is TGTGCCAGCAGCCAAGAGGCGGGAGGGCCGTCGTATGAGCAGTTCTTC.

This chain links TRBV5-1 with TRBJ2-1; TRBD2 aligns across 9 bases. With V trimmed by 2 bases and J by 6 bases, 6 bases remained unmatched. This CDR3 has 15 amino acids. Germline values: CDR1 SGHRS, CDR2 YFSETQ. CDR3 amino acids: CASSLLTSGFNEQFF. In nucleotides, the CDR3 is TGCGCCAGCAGCTTACTTACTAGCGGGTTCAATGAGCAGTTCTTC.

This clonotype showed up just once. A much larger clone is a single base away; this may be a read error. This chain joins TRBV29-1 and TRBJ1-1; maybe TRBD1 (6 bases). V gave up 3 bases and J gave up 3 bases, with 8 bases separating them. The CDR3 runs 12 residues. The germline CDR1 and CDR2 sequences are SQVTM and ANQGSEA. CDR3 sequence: CSVEDSYTEAFF. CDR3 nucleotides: TGCAGCGTTGAGGACAGCTACACTGAAGCTTTCTTT.

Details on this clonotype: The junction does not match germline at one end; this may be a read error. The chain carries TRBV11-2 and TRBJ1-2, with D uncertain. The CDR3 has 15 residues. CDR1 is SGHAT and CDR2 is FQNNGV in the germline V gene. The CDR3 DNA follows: TGTGCCAGCGGCTTAACCCCAGAGGTCGGCTATGGCTACACCTTC. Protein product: CASGLTPEVGYGYTF. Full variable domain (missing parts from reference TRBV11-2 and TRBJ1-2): EAGVAQSPRYKIIEKRQSVAFWCNPISGHATLYWYQQILGQGPKLLIQFQNNGVVDDSQLPKDRFSAERLKGVDSTLKIQPAKLEDSAVYLCASGLTPEVGYGYTFGSGTRLTVV.

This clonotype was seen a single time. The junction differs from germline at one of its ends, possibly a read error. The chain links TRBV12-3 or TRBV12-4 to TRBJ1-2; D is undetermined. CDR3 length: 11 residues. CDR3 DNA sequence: TGTGCCAGCAGCGCCGGGGAGGGCCTCCGCTTC. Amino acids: CASSAGEGLRF.

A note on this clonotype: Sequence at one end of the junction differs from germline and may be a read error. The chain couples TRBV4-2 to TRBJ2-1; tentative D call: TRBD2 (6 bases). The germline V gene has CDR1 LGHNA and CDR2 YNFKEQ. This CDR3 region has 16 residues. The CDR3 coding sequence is TGTGCCAGCAGCCGGGAGATTAGCGGTTCCTACAATGAGCAATTCTTC. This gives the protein CASSREISGSYNEQFF.

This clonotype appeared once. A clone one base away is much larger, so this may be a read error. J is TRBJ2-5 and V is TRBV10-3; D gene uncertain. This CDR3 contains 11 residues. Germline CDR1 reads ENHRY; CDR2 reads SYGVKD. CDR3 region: CAIGESETQYF. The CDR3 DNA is TGTGCCATCGGTGAGTCAGAGACCCAGTACTTC.

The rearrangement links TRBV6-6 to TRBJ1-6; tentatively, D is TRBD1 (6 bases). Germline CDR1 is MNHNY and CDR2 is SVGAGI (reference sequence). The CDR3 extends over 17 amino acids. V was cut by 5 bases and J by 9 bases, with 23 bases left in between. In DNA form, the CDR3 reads TGTGCCAGCAGTAAAGACCGGGACACTCTATTAGGTTCACCCCTCCACTTT. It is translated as CASSKDRDTLLGSPLHF.

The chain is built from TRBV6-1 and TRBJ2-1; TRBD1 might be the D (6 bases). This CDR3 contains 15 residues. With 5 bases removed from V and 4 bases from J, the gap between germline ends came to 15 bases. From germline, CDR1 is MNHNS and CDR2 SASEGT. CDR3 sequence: CASSPTSTGYNEQFF. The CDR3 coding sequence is TGTGCCAGCAGTCCTACCTCAACAGGGTACAATGAGCAGTTCTTC.

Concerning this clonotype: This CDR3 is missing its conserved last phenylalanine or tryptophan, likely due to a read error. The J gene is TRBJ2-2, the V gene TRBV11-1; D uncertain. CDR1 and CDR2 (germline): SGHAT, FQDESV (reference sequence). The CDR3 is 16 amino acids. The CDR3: CTSSLLPGRDTGELFI. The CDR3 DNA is TGTACCAGTAGTTTACTCCCTGGGCGCGACACCGGGGAGCTGTTTATT.

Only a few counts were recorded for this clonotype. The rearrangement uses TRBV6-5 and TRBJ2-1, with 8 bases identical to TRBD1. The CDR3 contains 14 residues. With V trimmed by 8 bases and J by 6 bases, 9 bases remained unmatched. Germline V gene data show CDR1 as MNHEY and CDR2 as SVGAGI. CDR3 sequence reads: CASLAWTGSNEQFF. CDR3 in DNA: TGTGCCAGCCTCGCGTGGACAGGGTCCAATGAGCAGTTCTTC.

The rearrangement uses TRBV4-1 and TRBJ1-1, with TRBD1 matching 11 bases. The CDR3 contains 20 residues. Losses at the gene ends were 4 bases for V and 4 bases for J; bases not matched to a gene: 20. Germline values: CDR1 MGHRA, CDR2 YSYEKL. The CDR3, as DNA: TGCGCCAGCAGCCTATTGGCGGGACGGCGGAAGGGACAGGGGGTCACTGAAGCTTTCTTT. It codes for CASSLLAGRRKGQGVTEAFF.

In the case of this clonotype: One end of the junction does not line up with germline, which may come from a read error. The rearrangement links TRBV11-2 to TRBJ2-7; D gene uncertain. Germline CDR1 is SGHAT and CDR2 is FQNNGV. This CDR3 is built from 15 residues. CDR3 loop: CACSLDGQELYEQYF. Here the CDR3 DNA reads TGTGCCTGCAGCTTAGATGGGCAGGAGCTCTACGAGCAGTACTTC.

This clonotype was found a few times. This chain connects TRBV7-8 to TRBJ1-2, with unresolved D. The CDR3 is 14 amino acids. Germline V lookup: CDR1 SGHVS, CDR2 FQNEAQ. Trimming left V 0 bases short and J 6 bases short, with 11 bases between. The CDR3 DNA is TGTGCCAGCAGCTTAGCCCCTTCGTCGGATGGCTACACCTTC. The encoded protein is CASSLAPSSDGYTF.

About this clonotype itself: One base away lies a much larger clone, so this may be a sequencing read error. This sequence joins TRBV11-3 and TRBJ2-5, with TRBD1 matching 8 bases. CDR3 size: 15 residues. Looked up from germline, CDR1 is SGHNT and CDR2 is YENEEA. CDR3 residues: CASSPRTGSQEAQYF. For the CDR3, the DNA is TGTGCCAGCAGCCCCAGGACAGGGAGTCAAGAGGCCCAGTACTTC.